The 14 T cell receptor beta chains presented below share a single source sample, sequenced in a study of T cell responses to AZD1222 COVID-19 vaccine. Assay: immunoSEQ multiplex PCR; the TCRdb copy retains only in-frame clones and omits some. Seen here are some 150,000 clones, approximately 90% observed once, and the top ten hold 3% to 3.5%. The sample in question was peripheral blood, obtained 28 days after the second AZD1222 dose. The receptors here all came from an adult who received the AZD1222 COVID-19 vaccine.

V usage is TRBV7-2 and J usage is TRBJ1-2, with 8 nucleotides matching TRBD1. Germline V gene data show CDR1 as SGHTA and CDR2 as FQGNSA. The CDR3 has 14 amino acids. J was trimmed by 6 bases and V by 2 bases; bases with no gene match: 5. CDR3 region: CASSLRTGYDGYTF. CDR3 nucleotide sequence: TGTGCCAGCAGCTTACGGACAGGGTACGATGGCTACACCTTC. The full variable domain, its missing parts supplied by reference TRBV7-2 and TRBJ1-2, is GAGVSQSPSNKVTEKGKDVELRCDPISGHTALYWYRQSLGQGLEFLIYFQGNSAPDKSGLPSDRFSAERTGGSVSTLTIQRTQQEDSAVYLCASSLRTGYDGYTFGSGTRLTVV.

V and J are TRBV28 and TRBJ1-2; no clear D gene. V lost 4 bases and J 2 bases, leaving 8 bases between the germline ends. The CDR3 sequence is 13 residues long. From germline, CDR1 is MDHEN and CDR2 SYDVKM. CDR3 amino acids: CASSSPPNYGYTF. CDR3 DNA sequence: TGTGCCAGCAGTTCCCCCCCAAACTATGGCTACACCTTC.

This chain links TRBV6-6 with TRBJ2-7; D might be TRBD1 or TRBD2, each matching 5 bases. Trimming removed 4 bases from V and 2 bases from J, with 12 bases in between. The CDR3 sequence is 14 residues long. Germline V gene sequence: CDR1 MNHNY, CDR2 SVGAGI (reference sequence). In DNA form, the CDR3 reads TGTGCCAGCAGTTTTCGGGGCGTCCCCTACGAGCAGTACTTC. Translation gives CASSFRGVPYEQYF.

V is TRBV5-1 and J is TRBJ1-4; D uncertain. The CDR3 is 12 amino acids. Germline lookup yields CDR1 SGHRS and CDR2 YFSETQ. Between the trimmed V and J ends, which lost 4 bases and 6 bases, there was a span of 7 bases. In nucleotides, the CDR3 is TGCGCCAGCAGCCTTCCGGATGAAAAACTGTTTTTT. It specifies CASSLPDEKLFF.

The rearrangement joins TRBV5-1 to TRBJ2-7; D ambiguous. V was clipped by 0 bases and J by 2 bases, with 9 bases between them. The CDR3 totals 14 residues. The germline V gene has CDR1 SGHRS and CDR2 YFSETQ. The CDR3 sequence is CASSLDPSPYEQYF. The CDR3 bases are TGCGCCAGCAGCTTGGATCCCAGCCCCTACGAGCAGTACTTC.

The CDR3 is CASSLGGGKSYNEQFF. The CDR3 DNA reads TGTGCCAGCAGCTTAGGTGGCGGGAAGTCGTACAATGAGCAGTTCTTC. The chain couples TRBV7-9 to TRBJ2-1; tentatively, D is TRBD2 (6 bases). Germline V lookup: CDR1 SEHNR, CDR2 FQNEAQ (reference sequence). The V end lost 1 base, the J end lost 4 bases, and 14 bases lay between the germline ends. This CDR3 has 16 residues.

This clone was observed a handful of times. The rearrangement uses TRBV27 and TRBJ2-7; perhaps TRBD1 as D (6 bases). In germline, CDR1 is MNHEY, CDR2 SMNVEV (reference sequence). The CDR3 contains 16 residues. V lost 6 bases to trimming and J lost 0 bases, with 18 bases between them. The CDR3 coding sequence is TGTGCCAGCAGCCTTACCGGGACAACAGTCTCCTACGAGCAGTACTTC. Its translation is CASSLTGTTVSYEQYF.

The chain uses TRBV15 and TRBJ1-4; D might be TRBD1 (5 bases). The germline CDR1 and CDR2 sequences are LNHNV and YYDKDF (reference sequence). Trimming took off 5 bases at V and 8 bases at J, with 15 bases between the two ends. The length of the CDR3 is 14 residues. CDR3 in amino acids: CATSEAGPGEKLFF. The CDR3 DNA follows: TGTGCCACCAGCGAGGCAGGGCCAGGAGAAAAACTGTTTTTT.

J is TRBJ1-3 and V is TRBV25-1; D is uncertain. The CDR3 length is 15 residues. Per the germline V gene, CDR1 is MGHDK and CDR2 is SYGVNS. V was pared by 2 bases and J by 0 bases, with 8 bases between. CDR3: CASSEGLLSGNTIYF. In DNA form, the CDR3 reads TGTGCCAGCAGTGAAGGGTTACTCTCTGGAAACACCATATATTTT.

The chain links TRBV18 to TRBJ2-7; 10 bases align to TRBD1. V lost 5 bases to trimming and J lost 0 bases; unmatched junction nucleotides: 10. Germline V gene data show CDR1 as KGHSH and CDR2 as LQKENI. The CDR3 sequence is 17 residues long. The CDR3 region is CASSFSPGQGSSYEQYF. DNA for the CDR3: TGTGCCAGCTCATTTTCTCCGGGACAGGGGAGCTCCTACGAGCAGTACTTC.

This chain links TRBV28 with TRBJ2-4; D is perhaps TRBD2 (5 bases). Per germline, CDR1 MDHEN and CDR2 SYDVKM. The CDR3 covers 15 residues. Trimming cost V 5 bases and J 3 bases, with 14 bases left between them. CDR3 sequence reads: CASSTGKRFKNIQYF. The CDR3 bases are TGTGCCAGCAGTACCGGGAAAAGATTCAAAAACATTCAGTACTTC.

V gene TRBV7-9 combines with J gene TRBJ1-1; 7 bases map to TRBD1. The length of the CDR3 is 14 residues. Germline V lookup: CDR1 SEHNR, CDR2 FQNEAQ (reference sequence). V lost 1 base and J lost 5; bases outside the gene matches: 4. CDR3 DNA sequence: TGTGCCAGCAGCTTAGAGACAGGGCGGACTGAAGCTTTCTTT. Protein: CASSLETGRTEAFF. Full variable domain (rest looked up from reference TRBV7-9 and TRBJ1-1): DTGVSQNPRHKITKRGQNVTFRCDPISEHNRLYWYRQTLGQGPEFLTYFQNEAQLEKSRLLSDRFSAERPKGSFSTLEIQRTEQGDSAMYLCASSLETGRTEAFFGQGTRLTVV.

V is TRBV27 and J is TRBJ1-1; perhaps TRBD1 as D (6 bases). The germline V and J ends were trimmed by 4 bases and 1 base, with 13 bases remaining between them. The CDR3 consists of 15 residues. Germline V gene lookup returns CDR1 MNHEY and CDR2 SMNVEV (reference sequence). The CDR3 coding sequence is TGTGCCAGCAGTTCCCGGACAGACCCGAACACTGAAGCTTTCTTT. Amino acids: CASSSRTDPNTEAFF.

J is TRBJ1-1 and V is TRBV2, with D unresolved. Germline CDR1 SNHLY, CDR2 FYNNEI. V was trimmed by 2 bases and J by 1 base, leaving 11 bases between them. The CDR3 contains 15 residues. The CDR3 nucleotides read TGTGCCAGCAGTGAATTGGTAGGACGGAACACTGAAGCTTTCTTT. It translates to CASSELVGRNTEAFF.